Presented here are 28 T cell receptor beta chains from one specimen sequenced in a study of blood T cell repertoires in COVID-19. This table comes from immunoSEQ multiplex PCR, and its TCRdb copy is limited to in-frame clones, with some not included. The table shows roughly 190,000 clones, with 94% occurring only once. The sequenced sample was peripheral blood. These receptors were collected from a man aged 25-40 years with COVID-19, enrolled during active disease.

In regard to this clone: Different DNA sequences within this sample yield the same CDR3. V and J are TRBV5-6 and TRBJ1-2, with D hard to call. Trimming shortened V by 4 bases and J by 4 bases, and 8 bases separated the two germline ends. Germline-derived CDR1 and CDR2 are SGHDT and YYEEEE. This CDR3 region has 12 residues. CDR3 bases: TGTGCCAGCAGCAGCGGCTCCTATGGCTACACCTTC. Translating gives CASSSGSYGYTF.

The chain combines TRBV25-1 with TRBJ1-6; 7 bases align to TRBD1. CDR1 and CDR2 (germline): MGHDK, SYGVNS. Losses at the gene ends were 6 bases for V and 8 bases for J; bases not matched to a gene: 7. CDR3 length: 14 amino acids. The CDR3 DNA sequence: TGTGCCAGCAGGCGACAGGGCTTGGATTCACCCCTCCACTTT. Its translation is CASRRQGLDSPLHF.

The CDR3 loop reads CASSPTRGGAAKNIQYF. CDR3 nucleotides: TGTGCCAGCAGCCCCACAAGAGGGGGAGCGGCCAAAAACATTCAGTACTTC. This chain links TRBV11-2 with TRBJ2-4, with D maybe TRBD1 (6 bases). CDR1 SGHAT and CDR2 FQNNGV come from the germline V gene. The CDR3 consists of 17 residues. V lost 5 bases and J lost 1, with 18 bases in between.

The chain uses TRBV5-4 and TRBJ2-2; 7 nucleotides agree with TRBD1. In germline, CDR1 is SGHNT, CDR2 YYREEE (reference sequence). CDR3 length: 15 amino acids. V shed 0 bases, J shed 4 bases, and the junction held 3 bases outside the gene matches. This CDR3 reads CASSLGDRVTGELFF. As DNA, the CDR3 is TGTGCCAGCAGCTTGGGTGACAGGGTCACCGGGGAGCTGTTTTTT.

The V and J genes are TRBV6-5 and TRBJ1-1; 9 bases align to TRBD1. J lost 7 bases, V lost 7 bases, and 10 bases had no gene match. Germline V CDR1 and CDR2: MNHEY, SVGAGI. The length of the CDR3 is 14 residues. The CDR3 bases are TGTGCCAGCATTTCGGGACAGGGCCCAATTGAAGCTTTCTTT. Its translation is CASISGQGPIEAFF.

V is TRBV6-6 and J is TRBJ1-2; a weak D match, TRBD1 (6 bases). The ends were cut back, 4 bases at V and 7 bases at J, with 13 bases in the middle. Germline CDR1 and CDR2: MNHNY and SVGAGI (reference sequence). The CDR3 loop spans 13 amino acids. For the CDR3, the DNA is TGTGCCAGCAGTTCCAGGGGCGCGGTTGGCTACACCTTC. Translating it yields CASSSRGAVGYTF.

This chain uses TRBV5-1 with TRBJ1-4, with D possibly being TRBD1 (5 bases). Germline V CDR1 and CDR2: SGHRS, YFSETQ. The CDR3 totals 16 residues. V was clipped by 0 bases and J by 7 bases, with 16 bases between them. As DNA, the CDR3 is TGCGCCAGCAGCTTGGCCGGCGGGAGGGGAATTGAAAAACTGTTTTTT. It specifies CASSLAGGRGIEKLFF.

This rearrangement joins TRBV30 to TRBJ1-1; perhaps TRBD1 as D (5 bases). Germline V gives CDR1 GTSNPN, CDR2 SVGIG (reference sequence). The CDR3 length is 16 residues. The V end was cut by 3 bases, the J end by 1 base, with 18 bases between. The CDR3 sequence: CAWRSRVGLRNTEAFF. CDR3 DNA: TGTGCCTGGAGGTCCCGAGTGGGACTCAGGAACACTGAAGCTTTCTTT.

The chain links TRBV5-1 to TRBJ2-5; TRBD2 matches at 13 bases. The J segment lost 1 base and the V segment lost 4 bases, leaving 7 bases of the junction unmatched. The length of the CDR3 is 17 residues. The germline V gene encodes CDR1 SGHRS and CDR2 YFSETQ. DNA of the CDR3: TGCGCCAGCAGCCTAGGGACTAGCGGGGCGTCCCAAGAGACCCAGTACTTC. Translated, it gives CASSLGTSGASQETQYF.

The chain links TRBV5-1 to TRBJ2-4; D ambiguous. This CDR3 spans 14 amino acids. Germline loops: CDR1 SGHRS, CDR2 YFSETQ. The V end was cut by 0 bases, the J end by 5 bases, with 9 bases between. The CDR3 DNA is TGCGCCAGCAGCTTGGATGGGCTTGAAAACATTCAGTACTTC. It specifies CASSLDGLENIQYF.

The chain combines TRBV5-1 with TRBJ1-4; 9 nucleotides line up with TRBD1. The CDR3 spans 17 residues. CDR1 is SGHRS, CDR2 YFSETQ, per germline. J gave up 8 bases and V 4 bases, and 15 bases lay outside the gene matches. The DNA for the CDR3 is TGCGCCAGCAGCCAGAGAGAGGACAGGGGCTTAGGAGAAAAACTGTTTTTT. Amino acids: CASSQREDRGLGEKLFF. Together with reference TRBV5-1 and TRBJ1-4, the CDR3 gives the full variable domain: KAGVTQTPRYLIKTRGQQVTLSCSPISGHRSVSWYQQTPGQGLQFLFEYFSETQRNKGNFPGRFSGRQFSNSRSEMNVSTLELGDSALYLCASSQREDRGLGEKLFFGSGTQLSVL.

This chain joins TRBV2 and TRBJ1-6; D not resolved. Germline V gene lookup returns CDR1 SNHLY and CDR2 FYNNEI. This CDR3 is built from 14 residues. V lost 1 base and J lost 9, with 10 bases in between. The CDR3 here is CASSEELGSSPLHF. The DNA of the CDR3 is TGTGCCAGCAGTGAAGAGCTTGGGAGTTCACCCCTCCACTTT. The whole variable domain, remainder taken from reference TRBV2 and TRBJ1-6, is EPEVTQTPSHQVTQMGQEVILRCVPISNHLYFYWYRQILGQKVEFLVSFYNNEISEKSEIFDDQFSVERPDGSNFTLKIRSTKLEDSAMYFCASSEELGSSPLHFGNGTRLTVT.

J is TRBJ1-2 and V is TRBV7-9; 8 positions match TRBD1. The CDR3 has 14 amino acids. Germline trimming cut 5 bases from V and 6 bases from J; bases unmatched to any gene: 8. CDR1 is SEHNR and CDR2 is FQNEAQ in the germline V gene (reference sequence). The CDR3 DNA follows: TGTGCCAGCAGCCTCCGCGGGACAGGCGATGGCTACACCTTC. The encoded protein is CASSLRGTGDGYTF.

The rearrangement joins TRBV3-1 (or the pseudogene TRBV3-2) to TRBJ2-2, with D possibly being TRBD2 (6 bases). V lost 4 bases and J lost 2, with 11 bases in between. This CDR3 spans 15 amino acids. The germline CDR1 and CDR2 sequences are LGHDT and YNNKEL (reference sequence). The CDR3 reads CASSRGTGNTGELFF. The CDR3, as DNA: TGTGCCAGCAGCCGCGGGACTGGAAACACCGGGGAGCTGTTTTTT.

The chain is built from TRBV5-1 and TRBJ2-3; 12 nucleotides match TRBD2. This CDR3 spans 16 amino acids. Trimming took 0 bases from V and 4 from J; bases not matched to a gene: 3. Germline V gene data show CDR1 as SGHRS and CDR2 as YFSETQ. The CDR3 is CASSLDLAGGADTQYF. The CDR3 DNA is TGCGCCAGCAGCTTGGATCTAGCGGGGGGGGCAGATACGCAGTATTTT. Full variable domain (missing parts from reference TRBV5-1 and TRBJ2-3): KAGVTQTPRYLIKTRGQQVTLSCSPISGHRSVSWYQQTPGQGLQFLFEYFSETQRNKGNFPGRFSGRQFSNSRSEMNVSTLELGDSALYLCASSLDLAGGADTQYFGPGTRLTVL.

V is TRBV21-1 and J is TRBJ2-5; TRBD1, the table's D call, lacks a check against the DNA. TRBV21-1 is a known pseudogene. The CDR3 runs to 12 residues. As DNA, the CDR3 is TGTGCCAGCAGCGGCAGGGAAGAGACCCAGTACTTC. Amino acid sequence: CASSGREETQYF.

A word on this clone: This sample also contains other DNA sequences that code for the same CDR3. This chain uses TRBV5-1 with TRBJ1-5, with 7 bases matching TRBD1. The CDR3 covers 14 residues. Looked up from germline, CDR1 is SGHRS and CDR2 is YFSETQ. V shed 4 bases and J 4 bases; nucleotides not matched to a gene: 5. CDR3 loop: CASSPGTDNQPQHF. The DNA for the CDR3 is TGCGCCAGCAGCCCCGGGACAGATAATCAGCCCCAGCATTTT.

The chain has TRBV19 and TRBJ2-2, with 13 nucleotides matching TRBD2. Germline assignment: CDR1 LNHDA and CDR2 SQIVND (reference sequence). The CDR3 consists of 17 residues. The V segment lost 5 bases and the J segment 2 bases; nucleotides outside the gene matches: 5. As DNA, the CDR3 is TGTGCCAGTAGTCGGACTAGCGGGGGTATAAACACCGGGGAGCTGTTTTTT. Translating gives CASSRTSGGINTGELFF.

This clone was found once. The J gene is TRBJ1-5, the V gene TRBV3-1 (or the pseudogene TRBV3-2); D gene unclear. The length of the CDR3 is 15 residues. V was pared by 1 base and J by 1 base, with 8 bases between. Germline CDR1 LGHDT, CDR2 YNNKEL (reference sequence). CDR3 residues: CASSQVLSSNQPQHF. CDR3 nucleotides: TGTGCCAGCAGCCAAGTACTTTCCAGCAATCAGCCCCAGCATTTT.

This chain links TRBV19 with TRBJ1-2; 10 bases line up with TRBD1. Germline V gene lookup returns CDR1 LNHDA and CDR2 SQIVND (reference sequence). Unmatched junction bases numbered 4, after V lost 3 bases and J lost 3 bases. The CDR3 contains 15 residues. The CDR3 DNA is TGTGCCAGTAGTATCTCGACAGGGGGCGACTATGGCTACACCTTC. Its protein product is CASSISTGGDYGYTF. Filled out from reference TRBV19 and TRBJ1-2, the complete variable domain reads DGGITQSPKYLFRKEGQNVTLSCEQNLNHDAMYWYRQDPGQGLRLIYYSQIVNDFQKGDIAEGYSVSREKKESFPLTVTSAQKNPTAFYLCASSISTGGDYGYTFGSGTRLTVV.

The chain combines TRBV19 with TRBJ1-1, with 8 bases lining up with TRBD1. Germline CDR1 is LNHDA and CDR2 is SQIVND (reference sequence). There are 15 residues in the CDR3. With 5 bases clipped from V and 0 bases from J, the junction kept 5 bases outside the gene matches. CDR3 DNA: TGTGCCAGTAGTTTCCAACAGGGGGTGAACACTGAAGCTTTCTTT. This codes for CASSFQQGVNTEAFF.

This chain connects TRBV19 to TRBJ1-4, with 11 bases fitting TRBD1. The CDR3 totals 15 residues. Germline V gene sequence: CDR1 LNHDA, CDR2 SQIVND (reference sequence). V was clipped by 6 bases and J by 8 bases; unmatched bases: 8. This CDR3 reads CASRTGDRGNEKLFF. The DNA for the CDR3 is TGTGCCAGTAGGACCGGGGACAGGGGGAACGAAAAACTGTTTTTT.

CDR3 bases: TGTGCCAGCAGCTTCCGTCACAGGGGCTCCTATAATTCACCCCTCCACTTT. Amino acids: CASSFRHRGSYNSPLHF. The V gene is TRBV7-2, the J gene TRBJ1-6, with TRBD1 matching 7 bases. J gave up 0 bases and V 3 bases, and 5 bases lay outside the gene matches. Germline V gene lookup returns CDR1 SGHTA and CDR2 FQGNSA. The CDR3 spans 17 residues.

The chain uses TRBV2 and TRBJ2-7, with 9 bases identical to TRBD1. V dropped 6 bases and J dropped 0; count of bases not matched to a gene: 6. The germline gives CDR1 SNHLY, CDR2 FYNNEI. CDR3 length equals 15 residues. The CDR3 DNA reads TGTGCCAGCAGGCCGGACAGGGGATACTCCTACGAGCAGTACTTC. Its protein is CASRPDRGYSYEQYF.

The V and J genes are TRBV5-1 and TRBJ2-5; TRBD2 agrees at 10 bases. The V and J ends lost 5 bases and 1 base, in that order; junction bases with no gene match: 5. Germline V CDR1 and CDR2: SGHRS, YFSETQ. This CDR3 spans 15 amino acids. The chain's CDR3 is CASREAGGPQETQYF. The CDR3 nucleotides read TGCGCCAGCAGAGAAGCGGGGGGGCCCCAAGAGACCCAGTACTTC.

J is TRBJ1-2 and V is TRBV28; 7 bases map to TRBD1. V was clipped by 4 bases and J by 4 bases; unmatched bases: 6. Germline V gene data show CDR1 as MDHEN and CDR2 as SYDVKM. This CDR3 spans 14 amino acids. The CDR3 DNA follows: TGTGCCAGCAGTTCGACAGGGATGGGCTATGGCTACACCTTC. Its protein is CASSSTGMGYGYTF.

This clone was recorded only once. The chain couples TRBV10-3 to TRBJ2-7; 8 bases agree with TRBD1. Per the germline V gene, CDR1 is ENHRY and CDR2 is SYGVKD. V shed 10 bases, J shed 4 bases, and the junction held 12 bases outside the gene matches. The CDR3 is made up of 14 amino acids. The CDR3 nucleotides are TGTGCCACTTCAATTGGACAGGGTTCTTACGAGCAGTACTTC. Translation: CATSIGQGSYEQYF.

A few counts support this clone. The CDR3 DNA reads TGCAGTGCAGGACTCGCAGATACGCAGTATTTT. Amino acids: CSAGLADTQYF. The chain is built from TRBV20-1 and TRBJ2-3, with D possibly matching TRBD2 (5 bases). This CDR3 has 11 amino acids. The V gene lost 6 bases and the J gene lost 4 bases, with 8 bases spanning the gap. Germline loops: CDR1 DFQATT, CDR2 SNEGSKA (reference sequence).